The 26 T cell receptor beta chains below come from one sample, sequenced in a study of T cell clones after liver transplantation. Clones were sequenced by immunoSEQ multiplex PCR, and TCRdb holds only the in-frame ones, with some missing. This repertoire shows several thousand clones, approximately 80% found once; its top ten account for more than 10%. Source: CD8+ T cells from blood, taken almost 47 months after liver transplant. The receptors shown here come from a human patient who received a liver transplant. Some of the T cells may derive from the graft donor.

The chain combines TRBV27 with TRBJ2-1; 9 nucleotides align to TRBD2. Germline V gene lookup returns CDR1 MNHEY and CDR2 SMNVEV (reference sequence). Trimming took 2 bases from V and 2 from J; bases not matched to a gene: 4. This CDR3 has 16 amino acids. Here the CDR3 reads CASSLEVAGAYNEQFF. DNA of the CDR3: TGTGCCAGCAGTTTAGAGGTAGCGGGAGCCTACAATGAGCAGTTCTTC.

V and J are TRBV6-1 and TRBJ2-3; D is possibly TRBD1 (5 bases). V shed 3 bases and J shed 0 bases, with 16 bases lying between them. The CDR3 totals 17 residues. Germline loops: CDR1 MNHNS, CDR2 SASEGT. The CDR3 DNA follows: TGTGCCAGCAGTGATTATAAGGACATCTGGAGCACAGATACGCAGTATTTT. Its translation: CASSDYKDIWSTDTQYF.

The rearrangement uses TRBV19 and TRBJ1-3; no clear D. Trimming stripped 5 bases from V and 0 bases from J, with 11 bases between. CDR1 is LNHDA, CDR2 SQIVND, per germline (reference sequence). This CDR3 is built from 15 residues. The CDR3 spells CASSLSHNSGNTIYF. DNA of the CDR3: TGTGCCAGTAGTCTCTCACATAACTCTGGAAACACCATATATTTT.

V is TRBV7-9 and J is TRBJ2-5, with TRBD2 identical over 11 bases. Germline lookup yields CDR1 SEHNR and CDR2 FQNEAQ (reference sequence). With 5 bases clipped from V and 5 bases from J, the junction kept 7 bases outside the gene matches. The CDR3 has 15 amino acids. This chain's CDR3 is CASSQRASGGETQYF. The CDR3 DNA is TGTGCCAGCAGCCAGAGGGCTAGCGGGGGGGAGACCCAGTACTTC.

The rearrangement links TRBV4-3 to TRBJ1-2; 11 bases align to TRBD1. This CDR3 spans 16 amino acids. V shed 3 bases and J 8 bases; nucleotides not matched to a gene: 11. Looked up from germline, CDR1 is LGHNA and CDR2 is YSLEER. CDR3 sequence reads: CASSQWTGGSLGGYTF. CDR3 DNA: TGCGCCAGCAGCCAGTGGACAGGGGGCAGTTTGGGCGGCTACACCTTC.

This clone was observed a single time. The chain uses TRBV4-1 and TRBJ2-7; maybe TRBD2 (5 bases). Germline V gene sequence: CDR1 MGHRA, CDR2 YSYEKL. Trimming cost V 1 base and J 2 bases, with 12 bases left between them. CDR3 length: 15 residues. CDR3 sequence (DNA): TGCGCCAGCAGCCAAGGGGCAGGACTCGCCTACGAGCAGTACTTC. Amino acids: CASSQGAGLAYEQYF.

This clone was seen just once. The chain has TRBV29-1 and TRBJ1-2; D remains unclear. Germline lookup yields CDR1 SQVTM and CDR2 ANQGSEA. This CDR3 has 11 amino acids. V was cut by 7 bases and J by 4 bases, with 10 bases left in between. CDR3 sequence: CSGLDGYGYTF. CDR3 sequence (DNA): TGCAGCGGCCTGGACGGCTATGGCTACACCTTC.

The CDR3 coding sequence is TGTGCCAGCAGCCCGGAGCCCGGGGGAACTGAAGCTTTCTTT. Its protein product is CASSPEPGGTEAFF. The chain joins TRBV7-7 to TRBJ1-1, with D tentatively TRBD1 (5 bases). V lost 5 bases to trimming and J lost 5 bases, with 15 bases between them. Germline CDR1 SSHAT, CDR2 FNYEAQ (reference sequence). The CDR3 runs to 14 residues. Combining the CDR3 with reference TRBV7-7 and TRBJ1-1 gives the whole variable domain GAGVSQSPRYKVTKRGQDVTLRCDPISSHATLYWYQQALGQGPEFLTYFNYEAQPDKSGLPSDRFSAERPEGSISTLTIQRTEQRDSAMYRCASSPEPGGTEAFFGQGTRLTVV.

The rearrangement uses TRBV7-9 and TRBJ2-1; D not certain. The CDR3 is 15 residues long. V dropped 1 base and J dropped 0 bases, with 7 bases sitting between them. The germline V gene encodes CDR1 SEHNR and CDR2 FQNEAQ (reference sequence). CDR3 protein: CASSLGISSYNEQFF. In DNA form, the CDR3 reads TGTGCCAGCAGCTTAGGTATCAGCTCCTACAATGAGCAGTTCTTC.

The V and J genes are TRBV4-3 and TRBJ2-3; TRBD1 or TRBD2 may be the D gene (5 bases each). The germline V and J ends were trimmed by 0 bases and 6 bases, with 7 bases remaining between them. Germline-derived CDR1 and CDR2 are LGHNA and YSLEER. The CDR3 has 13 amino acids. CDR3 protein: CASSQDEGDTQYF. The DNA for the CDR3 is TGCGCCAGCAGCCAAGATGAGGGGGATACGCAGTATTTT.

This clone was recorded a few times. J is TRBJ2-1 and V is TRBV27, with D maybe TRBD1 (5 bases). Per germline, CDR1 MNHEY and CDR2 SMNVEV (reference sequence). Trimming cost V 6 bases and J 3 bases, with 12 bases left between them. The CDR3 consists of 14 residues. CDR3 nucleotide sequence: TGTGCCAGCAGCCAGGGTATTAACTACAATGAGCAGTTCTTC. Translation gives CASSQGINYNEQFF.

This clone was seen just once. V usage is TRBV28 and J usage is TRBJ2-3; D is undetermined. The germline V gene has CDR1 MDHEN and CDR2 SYDVKM. Deletions cut 2 bases from V and 2 bases from J, with 14 bases between. This CDR3 contains 16 residues. The CDR3: CASSLREEGHTDTQYF. DNA of the CDR3: TGTGCCAGCAGTTTAAGAGAAGAAGGGCACACAGATACGCAGTATTTT.

The chain uses TRBV6-6 and TRBJ1-1; D perhaps matches TRBD1 (5 bases). Trimming left V 4 bases short and J 5 bases short, with 11 bases between. The V gene's germline CDR1 is MNHNY and CDR2 SVGAGI (reference sequence). This CDR3 comprises 13 residues. The CDR3 sequence: CASSLSRGTEAFF. The CDR3 region has the DNA TGTGCCAGCAGTTTGTCACGGGGGACTGAAGCTTTCTTT.

CDR3 nucleotides: TGTGCCAGCCGGGACACCCTATCCTACGAGCAGTACTTC. Translated: CASRDTLSYEQYF. The V call is TRBV19, the J call TRBJ2-7, with a tentative D call TRBD1 (6 bases). Trimming removed 9 bases from V and 1 base from J, with 13 bases in between. The length of the CDR3 is 13 residues. The germline gives CDR1 LNHDA, CDR2 SQIVND (reference sequence).

V is TRBV27 and J is TRBJ2-1, with D hard to call. CDR1 and CDR2 (germline): MNHEY, SMNVEV (reference sequence). Trimming stripped 5 bases from V and 7 bases from J, with 12 bases between. This CDR3 region has 13 residues. CDR3 amino acids: CASSHGPVNEQFF. DNA of the CDR3: TGTGCCAGCAGTCATGGACCGGTGAATGAGCAGTTCTTC.

The V call is TRBV7-9, the J call TRBJ2-7; possibly TRBD1 for D (6 bases). Germline lookup yields CDR1 SEHNR and CDR2 FQNEAQ (reference sequence). V lost 5 bases and J 0 bases, leaving 14 bases between the germline ends. This CDR3 region has 15 residues. This CDR3 is CASSPRDTNSYEQYF. CDR3 bases: TGTGCCAGCAGCCCTCGGGACACTAACTCCTACGAGCAGTACTTC.

This clone was picked up one time. V gene TRBV2 combines with J gene TRBJ2-7; D is unresolved. The germline CDR1 and CDR2 sequences are SNHLY and FYNNEI. V was clipped by 7 bases and J by 7 bases, with 11 bases between them. The CDR3 totals 11 residues. This CDR3 is CASNSDWEQYF. CDR3 DNA: TGTGCCAGCAACAGCGATTGGGAGCAGTACTTC.

This clone was seen a few times. The chain recombines TRBV19 with TRBJ1-5; D unclear. The CDR3 sequence is 14 residues long. Germline-derived CDR1 and CDR2 are LNHDA and SQIVND (reference sequence). The ends were cut back, 9 bases at V and 0 bases at J, with 12 bases in the middle. CDR3 nucleotide sequence: TGTGCCAGCCGAACGGGTTATAGCAATCAGCCCCAGCATTTT. It specifies CASRTGYSNQPQHF. Together with reference TRBV19 and TRBJ1-5, the CDR3 gives the full variable domain: DGGITQSPKYLFRKEGQNVTLSCEQNLNHDAMYWYRQDPGQGLRLIYYSQIVNDFQKGDIAEGYSVSREKKESFPLTVTSAQKNPTAFYLCASRTGYSNQPQHFGDGTRLSIL.

This clone was counted a few times. This chain links TRBV6-5 with TRBJ1-2; TRBD1 matches at 7 bases. The length of the CDR3 is 13 residues. V was clipped by 7 bases and J by 3 bases; unmatched bases: 5. From germline, CDR1 is MNHEY and CDR2 SVGAGI. In DNA form, the CDR3 reads TGTGCCAGCACCAGACAGGGCGACTATGGCTACACCTTC. Translated, it gives CASTRQGDYGYTF.

This clone was observed a single time. The chain has TRBV4-1 and TRBJ2-1; D uncertain. The germline V and J ends were trimmed by 1 base and 1 base, with 8 bases remaining between them. The CDR3 is 15 residues long. Germline V CDR1 and CDR2: MGHRA, YSYEKL. The CDR3 nucleotides are TGCGCCAGCAGCCAAGGCGGCGGTTCCTACAATGAGCAGTTCTTC. Residues: CASSQGGGSYNEQFF.

This chain joins TRBV28 and TRBJ2-2, with 12 bases aligning to TRBD2. Germline V lookup: CDR1 MDHEN, CDR2 SYDVKM. The junction had 6 bases not matched to a gene; V was cut back by 6 bases and J by 7 bases. The CDR3 loop spans 15 amino acids. The CDR3 nucleotides read TGTGCCAGCAGATCGACTAGCGGGAGTTTCGGGGAGCTGTTTTTT. This encodes CASRSTSGSFGELFF.

CDR3 loop: CASTLRTSDPSAGELFF. For the CDR3, the DNA is TGCGCCAGCACCTTACGGACTAGCGACCCCTCGGCCGGGGAGCTGTTTTTT. The chain carries TRBV10-2 and TRBJ2-2, with 9 bases matching TRBD2. The CDR3 contains 17 residues. Germline V gene data show CDR1 as WSHSY and CDR2 as SAAADI. V lost 7 bases to trimming and J lost 6 bases; unmatched junction nucleotides: 15.

The V gene is TRBV10-1, the J gene TRBJ2-7; 11 positions agree with TRBD2. V shed 2 bases, J shed 6 bases, and the junction held 3 bases outside the gene matches. CDR1 WNHNN and CDR2 SYGVQD come from the germline V gene (reference sequence). The CDR3 totals 14 residues. The CDR3 region has the DNA TGCGCCAGCAGTGAGACCGGGACTAGCGGCGAGCAGTACTTC. Translating gives CASSETGTSGEQYF.

The CDR3: CASSVGDRAEAFF. As DNA, the CDR3 is TGTGCCAGCAGCGTAGGGGACAGGGCAGAAGCTTTCTTT. The V gene is TRBV9, the J gene TRBJ1-1, with 9 bases fitting TRBD1. This CDR3 region has 13 residues. Losses at the gene ends were 0 bases for V and 8 bases for J; bases not matched to a gene: 2. Germline values: CDR1 SGDLS, CDR2 YYNGEE.

V usage is TRBV10-2 and J usage is TRBJ2-7; perhaps TRBD2 as D (5 bases). The germline V and J ends were trimmed by 6 bases and 1 base, with 10 bases remaining between them. CDR3 size: 13 residues. Germline lookup yields CDR1 WSHSY and CDR2 SAAADI. Here the CDR3 reads CASSGGRSYEQYF. The CDR3 region has the DNA TGCGCCAGCAGCGGAGGAAGGTCCTACGAGCAGTACTTC.

The genes are TRBV7-6 and TRBJ2-7; 8 bases agree with TRBD1. Looked up from germline, CDR1 is SGHVS and CDR2 is FNYEAQ. CDR3 length: 16 amino acids. The V segment lost 5 bases and the J segment 2 bases; nucleotides outside the gene matches: 11. DNA of the CDR3: TGTGCCAGCAGCACCTCCCCCGGGACAGGCACCTACGAGCAGTACTTC. This encodes CASSTSPGTGTYEQYF.